These 28 T cell receptor beta chains were sequenced from one sample in a study of long-term antiretroviral therapy in people with HIV. Running of the v3.0 immunoSEQ assay took place at survey level. The table came from immunoSEQ multiplex PCR; TCRdb's copy has only in-frame clones and leaves some out. The table records over 30,000 clones, over 65% of them present only once. The sample here was unsorted PBMCs, taken 2 years after starting antiretroviral therapy. The receptors here all came from a woman between 50 and 59 years old with HIV.

The V gene is TRBV19, the J gene TRBJ1-5, with D uncertain. The germline V gene encodes CDR1 LNHDA and CDR2 SQIVND (reference sequence). This CDR3 contains 14 residues. V was clipped by 1 base and J by 3 bases, with 7 bases between them. As DNA, the CDR3 is TGTGCCAGTAGTATAGGGCACTACAATCAGCCCCAGCATTTT. Translated, it gives CASSIGHYNQPQHF.

This CDR3 is CATSPGPGETQYF. In DNA form, the CDR3 reads TGCGCCACCTCGCCGGGACCGGGGGAGACCCAGTACTTC. The chain links TRBV5-1 to TRBJ2-5, with D possibly being TRBD1 or TRBD2 (5 bases each). The CDR3 sequence is 13 residues long. The germline V gene has CDR1 SGHRS and CDR2 YFSETQ. Trimming pared 9 bases from V and 5 bases from J, leaving 17 bases between.

V and J are TRBV6-5 and TRBJ1-1; tentatively, D is TRBD1 (6 bases). Germline CDR1 and CDR2: MNHEY and SVGAGI. The CDR3 loop spans 13 amino acids. V gave up 5 bases and J gave up 5 bases, with 12 bases separating them. The CDR3 sequence: CASSITGYTEAFF. The CDR3 DNA reads as TGTGCCAGCAGTATAACAGGGTATACTGAAGCTTTCTTT.

The CDR3 region is CASSLQGQGNTGELFF. The CDR3, as DNA: TGTGCCAGCAGTTTGCAGGGACAGGGAAACACCGGGGAGCTGTTTTTT. The V gene is TRBV5-6, the J gene TRBJ2-2; 9 bases fit TRBD1. This CDR3 is built from 16 residues. Trimming cost V 5 bases and J 2 bases; bases outside gene matches: 7. Germline lookup yields CDR1 SGHDT and CDR2 YYEEEE.

V is TRBV7-2 and J is TRBJ2-5, with D perhaps given as TRBD1 or TRBD2 (5 bases each). The V gene's germline CDR1 is SGHTA and CDR2 FQGNSA. V was trimmed by 0 bases and J by 1 base, leaving 12 bases between them. This CDR3 is 16 amino acids long. The CDR3 DNA is TGTGCCAGCAGCTTAGCTGGCCAGGGAGTCCAAGAGACCCAGTACTTC. Protein: CASSLAGQGVQETQYF.

This chain connects TRBV11-2 to TRBJ1-2; D is unclear. Trimming removed 5 bases from V and 5 bases from J, with 6 bases in between. This CDR3 spans 11 amino acids. Germline V gene sequence: CDR1 SGHAT, CDR2 FQNNGV. The CDR3 region is CASSPGYGYTF. The CDR3 bases are TGTGCCAGCAGCCCCGGATATGGCTACACCTTC. The full variable domain, with the rest looked up from reference TRBV11-2 and TRBJ1-2, is EAGVAQSPRYKIIEKRQSVAFWCNPISGHATLYWYQQILGQGPKLLIQFQNNGVVDDSQLPKDRFSAERLKGVDSTLKIQPAKLEDSAVYLCASSPGYGYTFGSGTRLTVV.

The chain links TRBV7-8 to TRBJ1-1; the match to TRBD1 covers 8 bases. V was clipped by 5 bases and J by 1 base; unmatched bases: 6. This CDR3 has 15 residues. CDR1 SGHVS and CDR2 FQNEAQ come from the germline V gene. The CDR3 DNA follows: TGTGCCAGCAGCCCCCGGACAGGGCGGAACACTGAAGCTTTCTTT. The encoded protein is CASSPRTGRNTEAFF.

The chain recombines TRBV18 with TRBJ1-1, with D perhaps TRBD1 (6 bases). Trimming removed 2 bases at V and 4 bases at J, with 8 bases between. Germline V CDR1 and CDR2: KGHSH, LQKENI. The CDR3 sequence is 13 residues long. CDR3 sequence: CASSPSQGTEAFF. The CDR3 coding sequence is TGTGCCAGCTCACCATCACAGGGCACTGAAGCTTTCTTT.

This rearrangement joins TRBV12-5 to TRBJ2-4, with D perhaps matching TRBD2 (5 bases). With 2 bases removed from V and 5 bases from J, the gap between germline ends came to 16 bases. The germline V gene encodes CDR1 LGHNT and CDR2 FRNRAP. The CDR3 sequence is 16 residues long. In DNA, the CDR3 is TGTGCTAGTGGTTTGCGACTCGCCCCCGGGGAAAACATTCAGTACTTC. This translates into CASGLRLAPGENIQYF.

The chain combines TRBV7-6 with TRBJ1-2, with D tentatively TRBD1 (6 bases). Per germline, CDR1 SGHVS and CDR2 FNYEAQ. The CDR3 length is 12 residues. V was cut by 5 bases and J by 7 bases, with 11 bases left in between. CDR3 in DNA: TGTGCCAGCAGCCCCCTGGGGGCTGGCTACACCTTC. Protein product: CASSPLGAGYTF.

In DNA form, the CDR3 reads TGCGCCAGCAGCCAGATGGGGGGCTCCTCTGGAAACACCATATATTTT. It translates to CASSQMGGSSGNTIYF. V and J are TRBV4-1 and TRBJ1-3; possibly TRBD1 for D (6 bases). Germline values: CDR1 MGHRA, CDR2 YSYEKL. CDR3 length: 16 residues. V was clipped by 3 bases and J by 0 bases, with 12 bases between them.

V is TRBV7-9 and J is TRBJ2-2; 8 positions agree with TRBD1. CDR3 length: 15 residues. Germline V CDR1 and CDR2: SEHNR, FQNEAQ (reference sequence). J gave up 5 bases and V 5 bases, and 7 bases lay outside the gene matches. CDR3 sequence reads: CASSPQQGVTGELFF. The CDR3 region has the DNA TGTGCCAGCAGCCCGCAACAGGGGGTGACCGGGGAGCTGTTTTTT.

This chain links TRBV29-1 with TRBJ1-2, with no clear D. The length of the CDR3 is 11 residues. Per germline, CDR1 SQVTM and CDR2 ANQGSEA. Trimming took off 4 bases at V and 6 bases at J, with 9 bases between the two ends. CDR3 DNA sequence: TGCAGCGTTGTCATCCCTGATGGCTACACCTTC. Encoded protein: CSVVIPDGYTF.

The chain links TRBV30 to TRBJ1-3, with TRBD1 as a possible D gene (6 bases). In germline, CDR1 is GTSNPN, CDR2 SVGIG (reference sequence). Deletions cut 5 bases from V and 4 bases from J, with 9 bases between. There are 12 residues in the CDR3. Here the CDR3 DNA reads TGTGCCTGGGGCGGACAGGGAAACACCATATATTTT. Translated: CAWGGQGNTIYF.

The rearrangement joins TRBV18 to TRBJ1-1; D is possibly TRBD1 (6 bases). This CDR3 has 13 residues. CDR1 is KGHSH and CDR2 is LQKENI in the germline V gene. With 3 bases removed from V and 7 bases from J, the gap between germline ends came to 12 bases. The CDR3 loop is CASSPNRAGEAFF. The DNA for the CDR3 is TGTGCCAGCTCACCCAACAGGGCGGGTGAAGCTTTCTTT.

The CDR3: CAWTLGQGDSPLHF. CDR3 coding DNA: TGTGCCTGGACGTTGGGACAGGGAGATTCACCCCTCCACTTT. J is TRBJ1-6 and V is TRBV30, with 9 positions matching TRBD1. The CDR3 sequence is 14 residues long. Germline V gene sequence: CDR1 GTSNPN, CDR2 SVGIG (reference sequence). Unmatched junction bases numbered 6, after V lost 4 bases and J lost 8 bases.

This clone was seen once. This rearrangement joins TRBV25-1 to TRBJ1-1; D might be TRBD1 (6 bases). V was trimmed by 4 bases and J by 3 bases, leaving 9 bases between them. Germline values: CDR1 MGHDK, CDR2 SYGVNS. This CDR3 has 13 residues. This CDR3 reads CASSAGAHTEAFF. DNA for the CDR3: TGTGCCAGCAGTGCAGGGGCCCACACTGAAGCTTTCTTT. The full variable domain, rest sourced from reference TRBV25-1 and TRBJ1-1, is EADIYQTPRYLVIGTGKKITLECSQTMGHDKMYWYQQDPGMELHLIHYSYGVNSTEKGDLSSESTVSRIRTEHFPLTLESARPSHTSQYLCASSAGAHTEAFFGQGTRLTVV.

The chain joins TRBV25-1 to TRBJ2-7, with no clear D. The germline V gene encodes CDR1 MGHDK and CDR2 SYGVNS. With 0 bases removed from V and 5 bases from J, the gap between germline ends came to 2 bases. This CDR3 has 11 residues. Written as DNA, the CDR3 is TGTGCCAGCAGTGAATATAACGAGCAGTACTTC. This translates into CASSEYNEQYF.

The chain carries TRBV12-5 and TRBJ2-1; no definite D call. V lost 3 bases to trimming and J lost 0 bases, with 9 bases between them. This CDR3 contains 15 residues. Germline V CDR1 and CDR2: LGHNT, FRNRAP. In DNA form, the CDR3 reads TGTGCTAGTGGTTTAGGCCAGAGCTCCTACAATGAGCAGTTCTTC. It yields the protein CASGLGQSSYNEQFF.

The chain carries TRBV4-1 and TRBJ2-2; D might be TRBD1 or TRBD2, each matching 5 bases. Germline CDR1 reads MGHRA; CDR2 reads YSYEKL. V was cut by 4 bases and J by 1 base, with 16 bases left in between. CDR3 length equals 17 residues. The chain's CDR3 is CASSRLGTHRNTGELFF. The CDR3, as DNA: TGCGCCAGCAGCCGCCTCGGGACGCATAGGAACACCGGGGAGCTGTTTTTT.

The chain combines TRBV11-2 with TRBJ2-1; D may correspond to TRBD1 or TRBD2 (5 bases each). The V end was cut by 5 bases, the J end by 2 bases, with 10 bases between. Germline loops: CDR1 SGHAT, CDR2 FQNNGV. The CDR3 has 14 residues. CDR3 nucleotides: TGTGCCAGCAGCCCCCGGGACCCCTACAATGAGCAGTTCTTC. This sequence encodes CASSPRDPYNEQFF.

J is TRBJ1-2 and V is TRBV5-5, with D uncertain. V shed 3 bases and J shed 8 bases, with 11 bases lying between them. CDR3 length: 12 amino acids. Per the germline V gene, CDR1 is SGHKS and CDR2 is YYEKEE (reference sequence). The CDR3 sequence is CASSYVEGGYTF. The CDR3, as DNA: TGTGCCAGCAGCTATGTCGAAGGAGGCTACACCTTC.

V and J are TRBV19 and TRBJ2-3, with 11 bases aligning to TRBD2. V gave up 2 bases and J gave up 2 bases; unmatched junction bases: 3. From germline, CDR1 is LNHDA and CDR2 SQIVND (reference sequence). The CDR3 has 16 residues. The CDR3: CASSISSGGLTDTQYF. The CDR3 DNA sequence: TGTGCCAGTAGTATATCTAGCGGGGGGCTCACAGATACGCAGTATTTT.

This sequence joins TRBV19 and TRBJ2-7; 11 bases align to TRBD1. This CDR3 has 13 residues. Losses at the gene ends were 5 bases for V and 3 bases for J; bases not matched to a gene: 0. Germline-derived CDR1 and CDR2 are LNHDA and SQIVND (reference sequence). The CDR3 DNA reads as TGTGCCAGTAGTGGGACAGGGGGCTACGAGCAGTACTTC. As protein: CASSGTGGYEQYF.

This clone was observed once. This chain connects TRBV29-1 to TRBJ2-5; 7 bases are a match to TRBD2. Germline V CDR1 and CDR2: SQVTM, ANQGSEA. V lost 5 bases and J lost 5; bases outside the gene matches: 2. The CDR3 has 11 residues. The CDR3 reads CSVMRGETQYF. The CDR3 nucleotides are TGCAGCGTTATGCGGGGGGAGACCCAGTACTTC.

The gene calls are TRBV10-3 and TRBJ2-7; the match to TRBD2 covers 8 bases. With 8 bases clipped from V and 3 bases from J, the junction kept 3 bases outside the gene matches. This CDR3 has 12 amino acids. Germline loops: CDR1 ENHRY, CDR2 SYGVKD. The CDR3 here is CAISGTSYEQYV. Written as DNA, the CDR3 is TGTGCCATCTCCGGGACTAGCTACGAGCAGTACGTC.

This clone occurred a few times. V is TRBV18 and J is TRBJ1-1, with D unclear. CDR1 is KGHSH and CDR2 is LQKENI in the germline V gene. The CDR3 length is 15 residues. V dropped 2 bases and J dropped 0 bases, with 10 bases sitting between them. The CDR3 spells CASSPYRQMNTEAFF. Here the CDR3 DNA reads TGTGCCAGCTCACCATATAGGCAGATGAACACTGAAGCTTTCTTT.

The chain is built from TRBV19 and TRBJ1-6; TRBD1 matches at 8 bases. Germline V lookup: CDR1 LNHDA, CDR2 SQIVND (reference sequence). Germline trimming cut 1 base from V and 5 bases from J; bases unmatched to any gene: 7. This CDR3 is built from 17 residues. The CDR3 region is CASSIATGQAHNSPLHF. The CDR3 DNA is TGTGCCAGTAGTATAGCAACGGGACAGGCCCATAATTCACCCCTCCACTTT.